A selection of T cell receptor beta chains follows, all from one sample in a study of cytomegalovirus exposure and HLA in healthy donors. Method: immunoSEQ multiplex PCR; TCRdb's copy keeps in-frame clones and lacks some. The sample has about 98,000 clones, around 86% seen once. Sequenced: PBMCs. These receptors all stem from a female donor in good health and CMV-seropositive. Each CDR3 is given with its conserved first and last residue.

V gene: TRBV6-5
CDR3 protein: CASSYSSGLSHEQYF

V gene: TRBV4-1
CDR3 protein: CASSQGQGANEKLFF

V gene: TRBV4-1
CDR3 protein: CASSQGGQGGYEQYF

V gene: TRBV19
CDR3 protein: CAAGTGVYEQYF

V gene: TRBV4-2
CDR3 protein: CASSQGTGVGYNEQFF

V gene: TRBV28
CDR3 protein: CASSSGGNQPQHF

V gene: TRBV9
CDR3 protein: CASSFLPLSLDNEQFF

V gene: TRBV13
CDR3 protein: CASQEVGTDTQYF

V gene: TRBV11-2
CDR3 protein: CASSLVRLREAFF

V gene: TRBV10-3
CDR3 protein: CAISEQGSDNEQFF

V gene: TRBV7-9
CDR3 protein: CPSSLLAANTGELFF

V gene: TRBV9
CDR3 protein: CAKIARDSSQETQYF

V gene: TRBV5-6
CDR3 protein: CASSELAGLQNIQYF